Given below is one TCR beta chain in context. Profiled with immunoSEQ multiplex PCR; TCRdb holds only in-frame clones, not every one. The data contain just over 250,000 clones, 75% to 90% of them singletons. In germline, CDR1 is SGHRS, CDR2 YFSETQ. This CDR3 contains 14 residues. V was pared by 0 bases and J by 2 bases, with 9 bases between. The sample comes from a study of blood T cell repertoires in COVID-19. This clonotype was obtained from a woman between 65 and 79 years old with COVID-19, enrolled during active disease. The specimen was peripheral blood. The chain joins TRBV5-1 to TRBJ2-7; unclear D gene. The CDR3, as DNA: TGCGCCAGCAGCTTGGGGTCTACGGCCTACGAGCAGTACTTC. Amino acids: CASSLGSTAYEQYF.